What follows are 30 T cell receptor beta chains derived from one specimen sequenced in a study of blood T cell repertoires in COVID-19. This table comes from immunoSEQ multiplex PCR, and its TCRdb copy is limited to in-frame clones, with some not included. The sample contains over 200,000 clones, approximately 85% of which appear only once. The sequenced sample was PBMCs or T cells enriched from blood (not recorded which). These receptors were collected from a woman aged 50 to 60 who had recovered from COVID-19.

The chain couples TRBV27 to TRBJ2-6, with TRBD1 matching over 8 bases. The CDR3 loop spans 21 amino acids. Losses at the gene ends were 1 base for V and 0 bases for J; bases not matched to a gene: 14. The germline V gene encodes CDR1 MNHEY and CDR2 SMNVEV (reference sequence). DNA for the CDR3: TGTGCCAGCAGTTTATGGTCCCCATTAGGGACAGGCCCCTCTGGGGCCAACGTCCTGACTTTC. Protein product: CASSLWSPLGTGPSGANVLTF.

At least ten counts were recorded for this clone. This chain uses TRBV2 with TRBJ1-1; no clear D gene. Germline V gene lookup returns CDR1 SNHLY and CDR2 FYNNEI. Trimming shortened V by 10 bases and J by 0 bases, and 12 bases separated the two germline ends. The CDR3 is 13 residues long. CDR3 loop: CATRRIMNTEAFF. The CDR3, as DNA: TGTGCCACCAGGAGGATAATGAACACTGAAGCTTTCTTT. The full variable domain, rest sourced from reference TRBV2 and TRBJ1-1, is EPEVTQTPSHQVTQMGQEVILRCVPISNHLYFYWYRQILGQKVEFLVSFYNNEISEKSEIFDDQFSVERPDGSNFTLKIRSTKLEDSAMYFCATRRIMNTEAFFGQGTRLTVV.

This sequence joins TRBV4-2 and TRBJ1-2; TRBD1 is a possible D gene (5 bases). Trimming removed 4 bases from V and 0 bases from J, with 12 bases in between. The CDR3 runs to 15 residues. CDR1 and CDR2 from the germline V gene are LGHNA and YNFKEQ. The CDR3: CASSPAGPSNYGYTF. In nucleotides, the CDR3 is TGTGCCAGCAGCCCAGCAGGGCCTTCTAACTATGGCTACACCTTC.

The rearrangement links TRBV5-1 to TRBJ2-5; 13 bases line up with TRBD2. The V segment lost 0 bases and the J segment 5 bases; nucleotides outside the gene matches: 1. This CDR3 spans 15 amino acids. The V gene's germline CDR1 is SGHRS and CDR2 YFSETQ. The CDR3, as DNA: TGCGCCAGCAGCTTGGGGACTAGCGGGAGTGAGACCCAGTACTTC. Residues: CASSLGTSGSETQYF.

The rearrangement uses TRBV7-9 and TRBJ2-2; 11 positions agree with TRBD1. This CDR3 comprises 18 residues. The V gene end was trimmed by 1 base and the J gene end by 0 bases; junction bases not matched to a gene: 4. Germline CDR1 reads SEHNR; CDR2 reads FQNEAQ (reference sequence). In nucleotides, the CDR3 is TGTGCCAGCAGCTTAGGGACAGGGGGCCTCGCGAACACCGGGGAGCTGTTTTTT. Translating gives CASSLGTGGLANTGELFF.

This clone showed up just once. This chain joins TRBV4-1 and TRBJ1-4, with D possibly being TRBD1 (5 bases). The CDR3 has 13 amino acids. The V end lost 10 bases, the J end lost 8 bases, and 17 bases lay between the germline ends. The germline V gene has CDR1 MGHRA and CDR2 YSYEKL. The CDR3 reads CATRPGLGEKLFF. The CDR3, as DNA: TGCGCCACCCGGCCAGGGTTGGGAGAAAAACTGTTTTTT.

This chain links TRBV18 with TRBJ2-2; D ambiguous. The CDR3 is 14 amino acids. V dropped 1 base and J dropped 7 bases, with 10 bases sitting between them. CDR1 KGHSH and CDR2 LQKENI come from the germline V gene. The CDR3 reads CASSPRLARGELFF. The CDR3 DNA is TGTGCCAGCTCACCACGACTGGCCCGCGGGGAGCTGTTTTTT.

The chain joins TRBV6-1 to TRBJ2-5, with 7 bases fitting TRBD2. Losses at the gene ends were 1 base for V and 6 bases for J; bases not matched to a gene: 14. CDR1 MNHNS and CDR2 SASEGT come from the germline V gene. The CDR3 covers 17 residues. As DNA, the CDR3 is TGTGCCAGCAGTGAAGTCTTCCCGGGGGGAGGAGGTCAGACCCAGTACTTC. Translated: CASSEVFPGGGGQTQYF.

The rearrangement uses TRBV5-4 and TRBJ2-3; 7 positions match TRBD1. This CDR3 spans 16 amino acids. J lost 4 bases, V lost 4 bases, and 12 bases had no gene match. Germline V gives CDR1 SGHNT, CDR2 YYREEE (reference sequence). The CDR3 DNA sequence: TGTGCCAGCAGCCCATGGCCTACACAGGGGCCAGATACGCAGTATTTT. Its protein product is CASSPWPTQGPDTQYF.

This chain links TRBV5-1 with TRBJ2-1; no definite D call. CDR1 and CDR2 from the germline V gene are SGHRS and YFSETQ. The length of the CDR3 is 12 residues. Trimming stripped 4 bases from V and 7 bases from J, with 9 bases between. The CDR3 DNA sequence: TGCGCCAGCAGCGACTTGGGTAATGAGCAGTTCTTC. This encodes CASSDLGNEQFF.

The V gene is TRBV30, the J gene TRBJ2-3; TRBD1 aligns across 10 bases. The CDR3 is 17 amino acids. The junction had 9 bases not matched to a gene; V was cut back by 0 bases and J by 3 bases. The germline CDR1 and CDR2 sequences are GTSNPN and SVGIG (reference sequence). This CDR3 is CAWSVGIGQGETDTQYF. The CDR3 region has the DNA TGTGCCTGGAGTGTTGGTATCGGACAGGGGGAAACAGATACGCAGTATTTT.

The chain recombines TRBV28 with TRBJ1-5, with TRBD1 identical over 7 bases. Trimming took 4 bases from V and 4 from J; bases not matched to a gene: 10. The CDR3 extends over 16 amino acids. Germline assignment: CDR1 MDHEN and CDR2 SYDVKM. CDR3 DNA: TGTGCCAGCAGTTACCCCGGGACAGCCATAAATCAGCCCCAGCATTTT. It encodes CASSYPGTAINQPQHF. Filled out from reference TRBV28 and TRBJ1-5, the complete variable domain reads DVKVTQSSRYLVKRTGEKVFLECVQDMDHENMFWYRQDPGLGLRLIYFSYDVKMKEKGDIPEGYSVSREKKERFSLILESASTNQTSMYLCASSYPGTAINQPQHFGDGTRLSIL.

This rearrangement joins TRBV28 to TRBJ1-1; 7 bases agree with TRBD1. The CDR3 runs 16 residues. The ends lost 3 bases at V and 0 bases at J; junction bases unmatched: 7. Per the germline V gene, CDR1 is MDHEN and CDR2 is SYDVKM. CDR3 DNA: TGTGCCAGCAGTTTTTCAACAGGGGTGGTGAACACTGAAGCTTTCTTT. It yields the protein CASSFSTGVVNTEAFF.

Written as DNA, the CDR3 is TGCAGCGTGTCCGGGGGGTTCGTGACAGATACGCAGTATTTT. Protein: CSVSGGFVTDTQYF. The V gene is TRBV29-1, the J gene TRBJ2-3, with 7 bases that match TRBD2. Trimming cost V 6 bases and J 3 bases; bases outside gene matches: 9. This CDR3 has 14 residues. Looked up from germline, CDR1 is SQVTM and CDR2 is ANQGSEA.

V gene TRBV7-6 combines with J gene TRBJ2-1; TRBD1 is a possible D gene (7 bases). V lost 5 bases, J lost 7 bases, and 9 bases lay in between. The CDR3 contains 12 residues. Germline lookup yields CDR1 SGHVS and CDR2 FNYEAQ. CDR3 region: CASSPGGNEQFF. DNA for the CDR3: TGTGCCAGCAGCCCAGGGGGGAATGAGCAGTTCTTC.

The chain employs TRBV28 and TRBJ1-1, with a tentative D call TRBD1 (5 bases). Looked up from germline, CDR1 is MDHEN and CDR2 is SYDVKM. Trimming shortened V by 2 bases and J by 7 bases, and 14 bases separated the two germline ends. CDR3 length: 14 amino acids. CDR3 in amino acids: CASSLVPGYIEAFF. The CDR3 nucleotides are TGTGCCAGCAGTTTAGTGCCAGGGTATATTGAAGCTTTCTTT.

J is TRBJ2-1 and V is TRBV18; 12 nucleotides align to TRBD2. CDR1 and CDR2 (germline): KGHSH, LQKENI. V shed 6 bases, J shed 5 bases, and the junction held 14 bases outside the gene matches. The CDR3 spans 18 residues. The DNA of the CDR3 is TGTGCCAGCTCTCCTCCGGTAAGACTAGCGGGAGAGAACAATGAGCAGTTCTTC. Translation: CASSPPVRLAGENNEQFF.

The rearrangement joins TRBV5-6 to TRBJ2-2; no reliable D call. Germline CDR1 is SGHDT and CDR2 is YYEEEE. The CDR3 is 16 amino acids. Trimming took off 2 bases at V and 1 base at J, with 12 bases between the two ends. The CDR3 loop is CASSFLQARNTGELFF. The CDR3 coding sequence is TGTGCCAGCAGCTTTCTCCAGGCAAGGAACACCGGGGAGCTGTTTTTT. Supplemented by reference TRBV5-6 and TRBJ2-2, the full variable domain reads DAGVTQSPTHLIKTRGQQVTLRCSPKSGHDTVSWYQQALGQGPQFIFQYYEEEERQRGNFPDRFSGHQFPNYSSELNVNALLLGDSALYLCASSFLQARNTGELFFGEGSRLTVL.

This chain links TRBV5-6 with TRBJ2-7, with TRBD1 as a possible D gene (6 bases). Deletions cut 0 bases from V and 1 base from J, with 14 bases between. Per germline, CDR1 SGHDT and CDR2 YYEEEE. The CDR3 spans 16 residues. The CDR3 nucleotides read TGTGCCAGCAGCTTGGGCCCAGACAGGCCATCCTACGAGCAGTACTTC. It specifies CASSLGPDRPSYEQYF.

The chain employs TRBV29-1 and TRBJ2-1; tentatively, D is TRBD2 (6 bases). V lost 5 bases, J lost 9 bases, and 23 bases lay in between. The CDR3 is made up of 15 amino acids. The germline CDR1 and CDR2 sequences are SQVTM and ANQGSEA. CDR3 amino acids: CSVIGRASALGEQFF. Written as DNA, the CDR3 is TGCAGCGTTATTGGCAGGGCTAGCGCCCTGGGTGAGCAGTTCTTC.

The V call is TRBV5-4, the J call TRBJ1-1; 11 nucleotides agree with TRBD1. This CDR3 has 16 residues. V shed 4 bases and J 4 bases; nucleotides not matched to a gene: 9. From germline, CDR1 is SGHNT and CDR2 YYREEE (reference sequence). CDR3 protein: CASSPLAGQGVTEAFF. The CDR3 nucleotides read TGTGCCAGCAGCCCTTTAGCGGGACAGGGGGTCACTGAAGCTTTCTTT.

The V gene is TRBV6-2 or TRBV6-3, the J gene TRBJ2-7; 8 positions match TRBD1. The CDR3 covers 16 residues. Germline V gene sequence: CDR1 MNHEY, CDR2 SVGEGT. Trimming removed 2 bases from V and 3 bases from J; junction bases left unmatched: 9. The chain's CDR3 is CASSYSLDRALYEQYF. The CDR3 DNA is TGTGCCAGCAGTTACAGTCTGGACAGGGCCCTCTACGAGCAGTACTTC.

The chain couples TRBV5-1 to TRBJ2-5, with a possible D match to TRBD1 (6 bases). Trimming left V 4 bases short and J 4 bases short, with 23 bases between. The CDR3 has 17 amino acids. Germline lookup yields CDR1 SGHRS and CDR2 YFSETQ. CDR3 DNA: TGCGCCAGCAGCGGCGGCGGGTCGTGGGCAGGGGTAGAGACCCAGTACTTC. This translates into CASSGGGSWAGVETQYF.

CDR3 sequence reads: CASSLGGTKNQPQHF. The DNA for the CDR3 is TGTGCCAGCAGTTTGGGGGGGACAAAAAATCAGCCCCAGCATTTT. The chain carries TRBV27 and TRBJ1-5; perhaps TRBD1 as D (6 bases). The V end was cut by 3 bases, the J end by 4 bases, with 13 bases between. Germline CDR1 MNHEY, CDR2 SMNVEV (reference sequence). This CDR3 is built from 15 residues.

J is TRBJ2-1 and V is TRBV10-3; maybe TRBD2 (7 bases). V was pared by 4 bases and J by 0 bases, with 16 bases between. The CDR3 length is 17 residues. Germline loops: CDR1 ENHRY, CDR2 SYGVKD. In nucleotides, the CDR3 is TGTGCCATCAGTGTTTCCGAGGGAGGGGGCTCCTACAATGAGCAGTTCTTC. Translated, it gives CAISVSEGGGSYNEQFF.

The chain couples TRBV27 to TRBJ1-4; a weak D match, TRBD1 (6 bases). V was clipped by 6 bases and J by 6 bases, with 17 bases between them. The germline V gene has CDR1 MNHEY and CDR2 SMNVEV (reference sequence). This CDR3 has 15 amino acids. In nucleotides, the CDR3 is TGTGCCAGCAGGGAGACCGGGACAACCGATGAAAAACTGTTTTTT. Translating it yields CASRETGTTDEKLFF. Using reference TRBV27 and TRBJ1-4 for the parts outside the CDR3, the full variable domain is EAQVTQNPRYLITVTGKKLTVTCSQNMNHEYMSWYRQDPGLGLRQIYYSMNVEVTDKGDVPEGYKVSRKEKRNFPLILESPSPNQTSLYFCASRETGTTDEKLFFGSGTQLSVL.

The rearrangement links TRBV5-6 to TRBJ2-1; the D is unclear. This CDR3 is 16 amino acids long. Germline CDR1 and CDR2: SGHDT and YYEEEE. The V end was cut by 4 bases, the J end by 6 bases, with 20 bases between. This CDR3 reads CASSGANWMSINEQFF. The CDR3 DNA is TGTGCCAGCAGCGGAGCTAATTGGATGTCTATCAATGAGCAGTTCTTC. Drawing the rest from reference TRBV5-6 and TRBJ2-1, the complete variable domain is DAGVTQSPTHLIKTRGQQVTLRCSPKSGHDTVSWYQQALGQGPQFIFQYYEEEERQRGNFPDRFSGHQFPNYSSELNVNALLLGDSALYLCASSGANWMSINEQFFGPGTRLTVL.

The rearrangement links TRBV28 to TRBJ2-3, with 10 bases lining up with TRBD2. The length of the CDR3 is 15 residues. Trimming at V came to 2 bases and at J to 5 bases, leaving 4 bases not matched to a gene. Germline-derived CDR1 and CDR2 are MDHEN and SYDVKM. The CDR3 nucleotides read TGTGCCAGCAGTTTACTAGCGGGAGCGATAGATACGCAGTATTTT. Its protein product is CASSLLAGAIDTQYF.

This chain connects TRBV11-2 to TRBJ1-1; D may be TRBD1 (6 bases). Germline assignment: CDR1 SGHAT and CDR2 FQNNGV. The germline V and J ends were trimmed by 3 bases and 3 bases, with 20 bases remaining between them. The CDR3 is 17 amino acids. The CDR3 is CASSFLLGAVPDTEAFF. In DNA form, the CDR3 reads TGTGCCAGCAGCTTTCTTCTGGGGGCGGTTCCGGACACTGAAGCTTTCTTT. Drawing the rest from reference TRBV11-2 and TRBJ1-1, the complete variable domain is EAGVAQSPRYKIIEKRQSVAFWCNPISGHATLYWYQQILGQGPKLLIQFQNNGVVDDSQLPKDRFSAERLKGVDSTLKIQPAKLEDSAVYLCASSFLLGAVPDTEAFFGQGTRLTVV.

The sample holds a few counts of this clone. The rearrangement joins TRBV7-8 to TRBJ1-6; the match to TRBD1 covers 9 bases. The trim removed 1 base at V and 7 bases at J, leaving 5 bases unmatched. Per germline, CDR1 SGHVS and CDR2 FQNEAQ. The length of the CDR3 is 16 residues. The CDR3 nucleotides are TGTGCCAGCAGCTTAGATGGGACAGGGAGCAATTCACCCCTCCACTTT. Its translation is CASSLDGTGSNSPLHF.